The 24 T cell receptor beta chains given below trace back to one sample, sequenced in a study of blood T cell repertoires in COVID-19. Clones were sequenced by immunoSEQ multiplex PCR, and TCRdb holds only the in-frame ones, with some missing. The repertoire has more than 95,000 clones, roughly 85% of them found once; the top ten carry around 2.3%. Sequencing used peripheral blood. The receptors shown here come from a man younger than 40 with acute or convalescent COVID-19.

The rearrangement links TRBV29-1 to TRBJ1-2; D may be TRBD1 (5 bases). This CDR3 is built from 12 residues. Trimming removed 7 bases from V and 4 bases from J, with 13 bases in between. The germline V gene encodes CDR1 SQVTM and CDR2 ANQGSEA. CDR3 sequence reads: CSGLDRLYGYTF. The DNA of the CDR3 is TGCAGCGGACTAGACAGACTCTATGGCTACACCTTC.

The chain links TRBV10-3 to TRBJ1-1, with no clear D. V was shortened by 6 bases and J by 4 bases, with 12 bases between the two germline ends. The V gene's germline CDR1 is ENHRY and CDR2 SYGVKD. This CDR3 contains 13 residues. CDR3 DNA: TGTGCCATCAGCCCTATCTTATCCACTGAAGCTTTCTTT. It translates to CAISPILSTEAFF.

The J gene is TRBJ1-4, the V gene TRBV30; 7 nucleotides align to TRBD1. V gave up 7 bases and J gave up 14 bases; unmatched junction bases: 13. The CDR3 covers 12 residues. Per germline, CDR1 GTSNPN and CDR2 SVGIG (reference sequence). The CDR3 region has the DNA TGTGCCTATTCGACAGGGAAAAGTCAGCTGTTTTTT. This sequence encodes CAYSTGKSQLFF.

This sequence joins TRBV4-1 and TRBJ1-2; D ambiguous. V lost 0 bases, J lost 2 bases, and 13 bases lay in between. CDR3 size: 16 residues. Looked up from germline, CDR1 is MGHRA and CDR2 is YSYEKL. This chain's CDR3 is CASSQDWSGGNYGYTF. The CDR3 DNA sequence: TGCGCCAGCAGCCAAGATTGGTCAGGAGGAAACTATGGCTACACCTTC.

The CDR3, as DNA: TGCGCCAGCAGCCAAGATATTCGGGAGAACTACGAGCAGTACTTC. This translates into CASSQDIRENYEQYF. The rearrangement links TRBV4-3 to TRBJ2-7, with a possible D match to TRBD2 (6 bases). V was shortened by 0 bases and J by 3 bases, with 12 bases between the two germline ends. Germline-derived CDR1 and CDR2 are LGHNA and YSLEER. This CDR3 is built from 15 residues.

The rearrangement links TRBV11-2 to TRBJ2-1, with 10 bases that match TRBD1. Germline lookup yields CDR1 SGHAT and CDR2 FQNNGV. The trim removed 5 bases at V and 8 bases at J, leaving 9 bases unmatched. This CDR3 has 15 amino acids. This CDR3 is CASSPSGTGVDEQFF. For the CDR3, the DNA is TGTGCCAGCAGCCCATCCGGGACAGGGGTGGATGAGCAGTTCTTC.

The rearrangement joins TRBV4-3 to TRBJ2-5; 11 positions match TRBD2. Germline V gene data show CDR1 as LGHNA and CDR2 as YSLEER. With 3 bases clipped from V and 2 bases from J, the junction kept 5 bases outside the gene matches. The CDR3 totals 16 residues. This CDR3 is CASSQNLAGGQETQYF. DNA of the CDR3: TGCGCCAGCAGCCAGAACCTAGCGGGGGGACAAGAGACCCAGTACTTC.

This chain joins TRBV4-2 and TRBJ1-6; D call uncertain. This CDR3 region has 15 residues. Germline CDR1 and CDR2: LGHNA and YNFKEQ. Trimming removed 0 bases at V and 6 bases at J, with 9 bases between. The CDR3 spells CASSQDDTPNSPLHF. For the CDR3, the DNA is TGTGCCAGCAGCCAAGACGACACGCCTAATTCACCCCTCCACTTT.

J is TRBJ2-3 and V is TRBV7-9, with TRBD2 as a possible D gene (5 bases). Per germline, CDR1 SEHNR and CDR2 FQNEAQ (reference sequence). The CDR3 loop spans 19 amino acids. The V gene lost 6 bases and the J gene lost 7 bases, with 32 bases spanning the gap. CDR3: CASRGPPLAGAFPGYTQYF. In DNA, the CDR3 is TGTGCCAGCAGGGGTCCCCCTCTAGCCGGCGCCTTCCCCGGGTATACGCAGTATTTT.

The chain has TRBV6-6 and TRBJ2-3; 10 nucleotides line up with TRBD2. Germline V gives CDR1 MNHNY, CDR2 SVGAGI (reference sequence). The CDR3 length is 13 residues. V gave up 6 bases and J gave up 6 bases; unmatched junction bases: 3. CDR3 amino acids: CASRGLASDTQYF. The DNA for the CDR3 is TGTGCCAGCAGGGGACTAGCGTCTGATACGCAGTATTTT.

The V and J genes are TRBV6-4 and TRBJ2-3, with D tentatively TRBD2 (6 bases). V lost 10 bases and J 2 bases, leaving 13 bases between the germline ends. Germline V gene data show CDR1 as MRHNA and CDR2 as SNTAGT. The CDR3 runs 13 residues. CDR3 nucleotides: TGTGCCACCCAGGAGGGCACCACAGATACGCAGTATTTT. It yields the protein CATQEGTTDTQYF.

The chain links TRBV6-5 to TRBJ1-2; weak D call: TRBD1 (5 bases). V gave up 6 bases and J gave up 8 bases, with 16 bases separating them. There are 13 residues in the CDR3. Germline CDR1 reads MNHEY; CDR2 reads SVGAGI. DNA for the CDR3: TGTGCCAGCAGCAGGACACCCGAACGGGGCTACACCTTC. Its translation: CASSRTPERGYTF.

The chain uses TRBV19 and TRBJ1-2; D not resolved. V lost 1 base to trimming and J lost 2 bases, with 11 bases between them. The CDR3 length is 15 residues. CDR1 and CDR2 from the germline V gene are LNHDA and SQIVND (reference sequence). Here the CDR3 reads CASSIGGLLNYGYTF. CDR3 DNA: TGTGCCAGTAGTATAGGAGGGTTGCTCAACTATGGCTACACCTTC.

Here the CDR3 reads CASSLQNLNTEAFF. DNA of the CDR3: TGTGCCAGCAGCCTACAGAATTTGAACACTGAAGCTTTCTTT. The rearrangement links TRBV9 to TRBJ1-1, with D unclear. This CDR3 is 14 amino acids long. Germline values: CDR1 SGDLS, CDR2 YYNGEE. Trimming shortened V by 4 bases and J by 0 bases, and 10 bases separated the two germline ends.

J is TRBJ2-5 and V is TRBV5-1, with D perhaps matching TRBD2 (6 bases). Trimming took off 2 bases at V and 9 bases at J, with 20 bases between the two ends. The germline gives CDR1 SGHRS, CDR2 YFSETQ. This CDR3 is 15 amino acids long. This CDR3 reads CASSLAPSDTGAQYF. CDR3 DNA: TGCGCCAGCAGCTTAGCCCCTAGCGATACGGGGGCCCAGTACTTC.

J is TRBJ1-2 and V is TRBV2; 12 nucleotides match TRBD1. CDR1 is SNHLY and CDR2 is FYNNEI in the germline V gene. The CDR3 is 16 amino acids. V gave up 7 bases and J gave up 0 bases; unmatched junction bases: 6. The CDR3 DNA is TGTGCCAGCACCGGGACAGGGGGCCCATCTAACTATGGCTACACCTTC. Its protein product is CASTGTGGPSNYGYTF.

The chain combines TRBV5-6 with TRBJ2-7; the D gene is possibly TRBD1 (5 bases). CDR1 and CDR2 from the germline V gene are SGHDT and YYEEEE. Trimming stripped 0 bases from V and 4 bases from J, with 14 bases between. This CDR3 is built from 15 residues. Written as DNA, the CDR3 is TGTGCCAGCAGCTTGGATCCCCAGGGTGGGTACGAGCAGTACGTC. This translates into CASSLDPQGGYEQYV.

This clone was seen a few times. The rearrangement joins TRBV6-5 to TRBJ2-1; TRBD2 aligns across 10 bases. The CDR3 has 15 residues. The V gene end was trimmed by 2 bases and the J gene end by 9 bases; junction bases not matched to a gene: 7. Germline V CDR1 and CDR2: MNHEY, SVGAGI. Here the CDR3 DNA reads TGTGCCAGCAGTTACCGTACTAGCGGGGATATTGAGCAGTTCTTC. This translates into CASSYRTSGDIEQFF.

The chain employs TRBV4-1 and TRBJ2-1; 9 positions agree with TRBD2. This CDR3 is built from 14 residues. Per germline, CDR1 MGHRA and CDR2 YSYEKL. V shed 6 bases, J shed 5 bases, and the junction held 5 bases outside the gene matches. CDR3 DNA: TGCGCCAGCAGTCCCCAGCGGGGGGACAATGAGCAGTTCTTC. This gives the protein CASSPQRGDNEQFF.

The chain combines TRBV27 with TRBJ1-6, with unresolved D. The CDR3 runs 13 residues. Trimming stripped 2 bases from V and 11 bases from J, with 10 bases between. Germline assignment: CDR1 MNHEY and CDR2 SMNVEV (reference sequence). The DNA for the CDR3 is TGTGCCAGCAGTTTAGATATGGGAGCACCCCTCCACTTT. Translating gives CASSLDMGAPLHF.

The chain is built from TRBV2 and TRBJ1-5; D unresolved. There are 13 residues in the CDR3. Germline CDR1 SNHLY, CDR2 FYNNEI. V was trimmed by 6 bases and J by 3 bases, leaving 9 bases between them. CDR3 amino acids: CASRRRDNQPQHF. For the CDR3, the DNA is TGTGCCAGCAGAAGACGGGACAATCAGCCCCAGCATTTT.

The gene calls are TRBV12-5 and TRBJ2-5; tentatively, D is TRBD1 (6 bases). The germline V and J ends were trimmed by 8 bases and 3 bases, with 16 bases remaining between them. The CDR3 is 14 amino acids. In germline, CDR1 is LGHNT, CDR2 FRNRAP. CDR3 loop: CASSRLRDKETQYF. CDR3 sequence (DNA): TGTGCTAGTTCCAGACTCCGGGACAAAGAGACCCAGTACTTC.

This clone came up once. This chain links TRBV9 with TRBJ1-2; 9 nucleotides agree with TRBD1. V gave up 4 bases and J gave up 7 bases; unmatched junction bases: 5. Germline CDR1 reads SGDLS; CDR2 reads YYNGEE. The CDR3 totals 13 residues. The CDR3 DNA reads as TGTGCCAGCAGCTCAACAGGGGGCCCTGGCTACACCTTC. Translated: CASSSTGGPGYTF.

The CDR3 DNA is TGTGCCAGCAGTCCCGGGACAGGTGGAAACACTGAAGCTTTCTTT. Translation gives CASSPGTGGNTEAFF. This rearrangement joins TRBV6-5 to TRBJ1-1, with 8 bases aligning to TRBD1. J lost 2 bases, V lost 5 bases, and 7 bases had no gene match. The CDR3 covers 15 residues. Germline V gives CDR1 MNHEY, CDR2 SVGAGI.